The 9 T cell receptor beta chains below were found in one sample sequenced in a study of T-cell reconstitution after alpha-beta-depleted transplantation in children. Preparation of the TCRbeta library used unique molecular identifiers. MiXCR, run by TCRdb on the PCR reads, gives a single entry per CDR3 protein. The sample has 350,000 to 400,000 distinct CDR3 sequences, over 20% seen once. The sample consisted of PBMCs from the stem cell graft donor, taken from the stem cell graft. The receptors originated from a human donor who donated a stem cell graft to a child with acute myeloid leukemia.

This chain connects TRBV11-1 to TRBJ2-1; 14 nucleotides agree with TRBD2. Per germline, CDR1 SGHAT and CDR2 FQDESV (reference sequence). CDR3 size: 18 residues. With 5 bases clipped from V and 4 bases from J, the junction kept 10 bases outside the gene matches. The CDR3 spells CASSPSGLAGANYNEQFF. The DNA for the CDR3 is TGTGCCAGCAGCCCCTCGGGACTAGCGGGAGCCAATTACAATGAGCAGTTCTTC. Full variable domain (outside the CDR3, taken from reference TRBV11-1 and TRBJ2-1): EAEVAQSPRYKITEKSQAVAFWCDPISGHATLYWYRQILGQGPELLVQFQDESVVDDSQLPKDRFSAERLKGVDSTLKIQPAELGDSAMYLCASSPSGLAGANYNEQFFGPGTRLTVL.

A few counts support this clonotype. V and J are TRBV4-2 and TRBJ2-2; TRBD2 agrees at 9 bases. The CDR3 is made up of 17 amino acids. CDR1 and CDR2 from the germline V gene are LGHNA and YNFKEQ. V was pared by 1 base and J by 6 bases, with 9 bases of the junction left unmatched. The CDR3, as DNA: TGTGCCAGCAGCCAAGTGATTCCGGGACTAGCTTCCGGGGAGCTGTTTTTT. Its translation: CASSQVIPGLASGELFF.

In its sample, this clonotype was seen a few times. The rearrangement links TRBV12-3 or TRBV12-4 to TRBJ2-1, with D perhaps TRBD2 (5 bases). The CDR3 is 17 amino acids. V lost 3 bases to trimming and J lost 7 bases, with 22 bases between them. The CDR3 protein is CASSLPQAAEVGNEQFF. The CDR3 DNA sequence: TGTGCCAGCAGTTTGCCCCAAGCGGCCGAGGTAGGGAATGAGCAGTTCTTC.

This clonotype has only a few counts. The chain joins TRBV7-3 to TRBJ2-1; 8 positions agree with TRBD2. The ends lost 3 bases at V and 4 bases at J; junction bases unmatched: 8. Germline CDR1 SGHTA, CDR2 FQGTGA. CDR3 length equals 16 residues. CDR3 sequence reads: CASSLVGTSSYNEQFF. In nucleotides, the CDR3 is TGTGCCAGCAGCTTGGTAGGGACTAGTTCTTACAATGAGCAGTTCTTC.

The V gene is TRBV20-1, the J gene TRBJ2-3; 7 bases agree with TRBD2. Germline V gene data show CDR1 as DFQATT and CDR2 as SNEGSKA (reference sequence). The CDR3 consists of 18 residues. Germline trimming cut 0 bases from V and 2 bases from J; bases unmatched to any gene: 14. The CDR3 loop is CSARDSFGREQFTDTQYF. CDR3 coding DNA: TGCAGTGCTAGAGACTCGTTCGGGCGGGAGCAGTTCACAGATACGCAGTATTTT.

This clonotype was counted ten times or more. The CDR3 loop reads CASSQDIGAGGNTIYF. For the CDR3, the DNA is TGTGCCAGCAGCCAAGACATCGGGGCAGGTGGAAACACCATATATTTT. V usage is TRBV4-2 and J usage is TRBJ1-3, with D perhaps TRBD1 (5 bases). Germline V lookup: CDR1 LGHNA, CDR2 YNFKEQ. The CDR3 has 16 residues. The V end lost 0 bases, the J end lost 3 bases, and 12 bases lay between the germline ends.

This clonotype has just a few counts. This rearrangement joins TRBV5-1 to TRBJ2-7, with 7 bases fitting TRBD1. Looked up from germline, CDR1 is SGHRS and CDR2 is YFSETQ. The CDR3 is 15 residues long. V shed 4 bases and J 2 bases; nucleotides not matched to a gene: 9. Written as DNA, the CDR3 is TGCGCCAGCAGCGTAATACAGGGGACCACCTACGAGCAGTACTTC. As protein: CASSVIQGTTYEQYF.

The genes are TRBV12-3 or TRBV12-4 and TRBJ2-7; D might be TRBD1 (7 bases). This CDR3 has 16 residues. V dropped 1 base and J dropped 7 bases, with 20 bases sitting between them. For the CDR3, the DNA is TGTGCCAGCAGTTTAGGCCTCGGCAGGGGGGTAGGGGAGCAGTACTTC. Its protein product is CASSLGLGRGVGEQYF.

The chain carries TRBV6-6 and TRBJ2-7, with 11 bases identical to TRBD1. Looked up from germline, CDR1 is MNHNY and CDR2 is SVGAGI (reference sequence). The CDR3 is made up of 13 amino acids. With V trimmed by 5 bases and J by 6 bases, 3 bases remained unmatched. The CDR3 DNA reads as TGTGCCAGCAGTCGGGGACAGGGGGTCGAGCAGTACTTC. It codes for CASSRGQGVEQYF.